A selection of T cell receptor beta chains follows, all from one sample in a study of blood T cell repertoires in COVID-19. The method was immunoSEQ multiplex PCR; TCRdb's version includes in-frame clones alone and lacks a portion of them. The sample has tens of thousands of clones; 90% to 95% are singletons. Sequencing input: peripheral blood. Receptors were obtained from a woman aged 45 to 65 in a cohort sampled during active COVID-19. The CDR3 runs from the conserved cysteine through the conserved F or W.

V gene	J gene	CDR3 protein
TRBV4-1	TRBJ2-2	CASSQDPSGQWGTGELFF
TRBV7-9	TRBJ1-2	CASSLELTPYGYTF
TRBV6-4	TRBJ1-2	CASSAQYGTGFGYTF
TRBV6-1	TRBJ2-1	CASSEGGGDNEQFF
TRBV7-2	TRBJ1-3	CASSLGTGGVIGNTIYF
TRBV6-5	TRBJ1-3	CASSRSGNPIYF
TRBV14	TRBJ2-5	CASSQDRASGAFQETQYF
TRBV6-5	TRBJ2-7	CASSLDSPRMGKQYF
TRBV5-1	TRBJ2-7	CASSLGQGARYEQYF
TRBV7-8	TRBJ2-7	CASSFPGLAGDEQYF
TRBV7-9	TRBJ2-2	CASSLDGAGELFF
TRBV5-1	TRBJ2-7	CASSVRQGYEQYF
TRBV19	TRBJ2-2	CASSINGRGVGELFF
TRBV15	TRBJ1-2	CATSRPRIRDYGYTF
TRBV28	TRBJ2-1	CASSVPSRPEGQFF
TRBV7-9	TRBJ2-7	CASSLGGTRNYEQYF
TRBV18	TRBJ2-1	CASSLGLAGYNEQFF
TRBV13	TRBJ2-7	CASSPRTALSYEQYF
TRBV30	TRBJ2-3	CAWTRGLAGTDTQYF
TRBV6-5	TRBJ1-6	CASSASSYNSPLHF
TRBV5-1	TRBJ1-6	CASSFGQQNSPLHF
TRBV12-3/TRBV12-4	TRBJ2-7	CASSRQEEQYF